The 22 T cell receptor beta chains below all came from one sample that was sequenced in a study of blood T cell repertoires in COVID-19. TCRdb's copy holds only in-frame clones and misses some; the assay was immunoSEQ multiplex PCR. Of fewer than 80,000 clones detected, around 88% appear once; the ten largest clones hold less than 7.5%. The sequencing sample was made of peripheral blood. These receptors all stem from a man older than 75 with COVID-19, enrolled during active disease.

This clone was seen just once. The junction departs from the called germline gene at one end, perhaps through a read error. V is TRBV4-2 and J is TRBJ2-5; 7 nucleotides agree with TRBD2. CDR1 LGHNA and CDR2 YNFKEQ come from the germline V gene. The CDR3 consists of 16 residues. The CDR3 reads CASNQGGRSGVQTQYF. CDR3 DNA sequence: TGTGCCAGCAACCAAGGTGGTAGGAGCGGGGTACAGACCCAGTACTTC.

Regarding this clone: One end of the junction does not line up with germline, which may come from a read error. The chain is built from TRBV5-1 and TRBJ1-4, with D perhaps TRBD1 (6 bases). Germline V CDR1 and CDR2: SGHRS, YFSETQ. The CDR3 length is 13 residues. The CDR3 sequence: CASSPGQYENLFF. CDR3 bases: TGCGCCAGCAGCCCCGGACAGTATGAAAACCTGTTTTTT.

The chain uses TRBV5-6 and TRBJ1-1, with 7 positions matching TRBD1. V shed 0 bases and J 0 bases; nucleotides not matched to a gene: 2. The length of the CDR3 is 15 residues. Per the germline V gene, CDR1 is SGHDT and CDR2 is YYEEEE. The CDR3 loop reads CASSLGTGLNTEAFF. As DNA, the CDR3 is TGTGCCAGCAGCTTGGGGACAGGATTGAACACTGAAGCTTTCTTT.

The genes are TRBV28 and TRBJ2-5; D uncertain. Germline CDR1 is MDHEN and CDR2 is SYDVKM. This CDR3 is 12 amino acids long. V was clipped by 10 bases and J by 5 bases, with 14 bases between them. In DNA, the CDR3 is TGTGCCACCGAGACAAACACGGAGACCCAGTACTTC. Translated: CATETNTETQYF.

The genes are TRBV4-1 and TRBJ2-2, with 8 bases matching TRBD2. Per the germline V gene, CDR1 is MGHRA and CDR2 is YSYEKL. The ends lost 4 bases at V and 2 bases at J; junction bases unmatched: 12. This CDR3 spans 18 amino acids. CDR3 in amino acids: CASSRQGVAGTNTGELFF. CDR3 DNA sequence: TGCGCCAGCAGCCGACAAGGGGTAGCGGGGACAAACACCGGGGAGCTGTTTTTT.

The chain recombines TRBV18 with TRBJ2-1; tentatively, D is TRBD2 (6 bases). The germline gives CDR1 KGHSH, CDR2 LQKENI. The CDR3 totals 12 residues. V was shortened by 2 bases and J by 7 bases, with 6 bases between the two germline ends. The CDR3 DNA reads as TGTGCCAGCTCACCAGGGAGGAATGAGCAGTTCTTC. Protein: CASSPGRNEQFF. The variable domain in full, completed from reference TRBV18 and TRBJ2-1, reads NAGVMQNPRHLVRRRGQEARLRCSPMKGHSHVYWYRQLPEEGLKFMVYLQKENIIDESGMPKERFSAEFPKEGPSILRIQQVVRGDSAAYFCASSPGRNEQFFGPGTRLTVL.

This clone was found once. The V and J genes are TRBV7-9 and TRBJ2-1; TRBD2 aligns across 7 bases. V trimming: 4 bases; J trimming: 3 bases; junction bases outside the gene matches: 3. The CDR3 totals 14 residues. Germline lookup yields CDR1 SEHNR and CDR2 FQNEAQ (reference sequence). In nucleotides, the CDR3 is TGTGCCAGCAGCTACGGGACTAACTACAATGAGCAGTTCTTC. It codes for CASSYGTNYNEQFF.

The rearrangement uses TRBV28 and TRBJ1-5; TRBD1 is a possible D gene (5 bases). CDR3 size: 13 residues. Germline CDR1 is MDHEN and CDR2 is SYDVKM. V gave up 7 bases and J gave up 4 bases, with 11 bases separating them. The CDR3 DNA is TGTGCCAGCATTACAGGTGGGAATCAGCCCCAGCATTTT. The encoded protein is CASITGGNQPQHF.

This rearrangement joins TRBV28 to TRBJ1-6, with 7 bases that match TRBD1. The CDR3 is 15 residues long. Germline values: CDR1 MDHEN, CDR2 SYDVKM. The V gene end was trimmed by 6 bases and the J gene end by 14 bases; junction bases not matched to a gene: 16. CDR3 DNA sequence: TGTGCCAGCAGGACACCACCAGGGGGATTCACGTCCCTCCACTTT. Its translation: CASRTPPGGFTSLHF.

V usage is TRBV2 and J usage is TRBJ1-5; 10 bases align to TRBD1. The CDR3 has 15 amino acids. Trimming took 5 bases from V and 5 from J; bases not matched to a gene: 6. Germline values: CDR1 SNHLY, CDR2 FYNNEI. CDR3 residues: CASSLDRGSHQPQHF. The CDR3 bases are TGTGCCAGCAGTCTGGACAGGGGGTCACATCAGCCCCAGCATTTT.

This chain connects TRBV13 to TRBJ2-1; a weak D match, TRBD1 (5 bases). Trimming shortened V by 5 bases and J by 8 bases, and 13 bases separated the two germline ends. The CDR3 loop spans 13 amino acids. Per the germline V gene, CDR1 is PRHDT and CDR2 is FYEKMQ (reference sequence). The CDR3 sequence is CASSDFQGDEQFF. For the CDR3, the DNA is TGTGCCAGCAGCGACTTCCAGGGCGATGAGCAGTTCTTC.

The chain is built from TRBV5-6 and TRBJ1-1; D not resolved. Between the trimmed V and J ends, which lost 2 bases and 1 base, there was a span of 9 bases. The germline V gene encodes CDR1 SGHDT and CDR2 YYEEEE. The CDR3 spans 14 residues. Written as DNA, the CDR3 is TGTGCCAGCAGCTTCCCGGGAGAGAACACTGAAGCTTTCTTT. Amino acid sequence: CASSFPGENTEAFF.

The chain employs TRBV5-5 and TRBJ1-2; no firm D call. The CDR3 is 12 amino acids. The V gene lost 0 bases and the J gene lost 6 bases, with 6 bases spanning the gap. CDR1 is SGHKS and CDR2 is YYEKEE in the germline V gene (reference sequence). The CDR3 DNA sequence: TGTGCCAGCAGCTTGGCCGGGGATGGCTACACCTTC. Translating gives CASSLAGDGYTF.

This clone came up once. This chain uses TRBV7-2 with TRBJ1-2; no reliable D call. This CDR3 is 12 amino acids long. Trimming removed 4 bases at V and 4 bases at J, with 7 bases between. Germline CDR1 reads SGHTA; CDR2 reads FQGNSA. CDR3 residues: CASSSWPYGYTF. Written as DNA, the CDR3 is TGTGCCAGCAGCTCTTGGCCCTATGGCTACACCTTC.

This clone turned up a few times. The chain links TRBV25-1 to TRBJ1-1; TRBD1 agrees at 10 bases. CDR1 MGHDK and CDR2 SYGVNS come from the germline V gene. The CDR3 is made up of 14 amino acids. V shed 6 bases and J 6 bases; nucleotides not matched to a gene: 7. Here the CDR3 reads CASRRTGGKSEAFF. CDR3 DNA sequence: TGTGCCAGCAGGAGGACAGGGGGAAAGTCTGAAGCTTTCTTT.

The genes are TRBV5-6 and TRBJ2-7; D remains ambiguous. Germline V lookup: CDR1 SGHDT, CDR2 YYEEEE. The V end was cut by 5 bases, the J end by 2 bases, with 5 bases between. This CDR3 spans 11 amino acids. This CDR3 is CASSRTYEQYF. The CDR3 DNA sequence: TGTGCCAGCAGTCGTACCTACGAGCAGTACTTC.

This chain connects TRBV18 to TRBJ1-1; weak D call: TRBD1 (6 bases). V dropped 2 bases and J dropped 0 bases, with 13 bases sitting between them. This CDR3 spans 16 amino acids. Germline V gene sequence: CDR1 KGHSH, CDR2 LQKENI. CDR3 amino acids: CASSPSGPGVNTEAFF. The CDR3 DNA reads TGTGCCAGCTCACCATCTGGGCCAGGGGTGAACACTGAAGCTTTCTTT. The variable domain in full, completed from reference TRBV18 and TRBJ1-1, reads NAGVMQNPRHLVRRRGQEARLRCSPMKGHSHVYWYRQLPEEGLKFMVYLQKENIIDESGMPKERFSAEFPKEGPSILRIQQVVRGDSAAYFCASSPSGPGVNTEAFFGQGTRLTVV.

The chain carries TRBV5-6 and TRBJ1-6, with D hard to call. Trimming took 5 bases from V and 7 from J, leaving 19 bases between them. CDR3 length: 16 residues. The V gene's germline CDR1 is SGHDT and CDR2 YYEEEE. The CDR3 loop is CASSPVGGISNSPLHF. CDR3 DNA: TGTGCCAGCAGTCCTGTCGGAGGTATAAGCAATTCACCCCTCCACTTT.

The chain is built from TRBV7-2 and TRBJ1-5; 8 nucleotides align to TRBD1. With 5 bases clipped from V and 7 bases from J, the junction kept 10 bases outside the gene matches. The germline gives CDR1 SGHTA, CDR2 FQGNSA. The CDR3 covers 15 residues. The CDR3 DNA reads as TGTGCCAGCAGCCGCCAGACAGGGGTTGAACAGCCCCAGCATTTT. It encodes CASSRQTGVEQPQHF.

This CDR3 reads CASSLRRGEGYTF. In DNA, the CDR3 is TGTGCCAGCAGCTTACGGAGGGGAGAAGGCTACACCTTC. This chain uses TRBV11-3 with TRBJ1-2; maybe TRBD1 (5 bases). Germline V gene sequence: CDR1 SGHNT, CDR2 YENEEA. CDR3 length: 13 amino acids. The V end was cut by 2 bases, the J end by 8 bases, with 12 bases between.

V gene TRBV6-5 combines with J gene TRBJ1-2, with TRBD1 identical over 10 bases. This CDR3 spans 14 amino acids. Looked up from germline, CDR1 is MNHEY and CDR2 is SVGAGI. Trimming cost V 7 bases and J 5 bases; bases outside gene matches: 7. The CDR3 nucleotides read TGTGCCAGCAAACGTCGGGACAGGGGATATGGCTACACCTTC. This gives the protein CASKRRDRGYGYTF.

This clone was seen a few times. The chain recombines TRBV5-1 with TRBJ1-2; D is perhaps TRBD1 (5 bases). This CDR3 contains 14 residues. Germline V gives CDR1 SGHRS, CDR2 YFSETQ. V was cut by 0 bases and J by 11 bases, with 17 bases left in between. As DNA, the CDR3 is TGCGCCAGCAGCTTGGATACAGGCTTCGATTGGTACACCTTC. As protein: CASSLDTGFDWYTF.